Detailed here is one TCR beta chain. This specimen belongs to a study of monozygotic twins with inflammatory bowel disease. Per germline, CDR1 SNHLY and CDR2 FYNNEI. CDR3 size: 12 residues. Via template switching, UMIs carrying a 6-nucleotide sample barcode were introduced. For each CDR3 protein, TCRdb gives one entry from its re-call of the 5' RACE reads, without DNA. This listing includes approximately 200,000 distinct CDR3 sequences. The TCR originated in a human donor with ulcerative colitis or Crohn's disease, or a healthy co-twin of an affected twin (not recorded which). The rearrangement joins TRBV2 to TRBJ1-2; no DNA is available, so the TRBD1 call from TCRdb remains unchecked. What was sequenced was blood. The CDR3 region is CASTGIPTGYTF.